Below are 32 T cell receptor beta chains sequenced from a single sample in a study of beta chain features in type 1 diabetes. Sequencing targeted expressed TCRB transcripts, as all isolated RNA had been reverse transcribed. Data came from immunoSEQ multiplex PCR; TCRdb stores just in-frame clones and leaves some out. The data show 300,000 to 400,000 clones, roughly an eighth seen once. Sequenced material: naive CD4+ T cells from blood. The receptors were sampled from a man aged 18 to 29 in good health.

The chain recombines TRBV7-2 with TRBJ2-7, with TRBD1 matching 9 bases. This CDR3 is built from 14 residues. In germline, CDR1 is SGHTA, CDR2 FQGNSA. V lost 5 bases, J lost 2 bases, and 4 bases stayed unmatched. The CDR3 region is CASSRRQGAYEQYF. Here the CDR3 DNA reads TGTGCCAGCAGCCGAAGACAGGGGGCCTACGAGCAGTACTTC.

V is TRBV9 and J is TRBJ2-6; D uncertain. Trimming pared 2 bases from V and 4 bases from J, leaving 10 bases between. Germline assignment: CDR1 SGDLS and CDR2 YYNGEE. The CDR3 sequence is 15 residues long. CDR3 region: CASSVSTTGANVLTF. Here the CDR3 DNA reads TGTGCCAGCAGCGTGTCTACGACAGGGGCCAACGTCCTGACTTTC.

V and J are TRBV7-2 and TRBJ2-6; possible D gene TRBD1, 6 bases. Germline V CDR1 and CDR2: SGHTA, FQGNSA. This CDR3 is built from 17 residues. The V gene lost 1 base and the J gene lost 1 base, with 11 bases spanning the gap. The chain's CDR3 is CASSLVSTGSGANVLTF. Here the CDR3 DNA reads TGTGCCAGCAGCTTAGTTTCTACAGGGTCTGGGGCCAACGTCCTGACTTTC.

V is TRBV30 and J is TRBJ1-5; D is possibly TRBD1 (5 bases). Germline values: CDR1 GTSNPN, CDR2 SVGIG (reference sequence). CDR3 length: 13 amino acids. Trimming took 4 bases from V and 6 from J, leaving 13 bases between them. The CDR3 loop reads CAWNGGNSQPQHF. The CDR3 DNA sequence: TGTGCCTGGAACGGGGGTAACAGTCAGCCCCAGCATTTT.

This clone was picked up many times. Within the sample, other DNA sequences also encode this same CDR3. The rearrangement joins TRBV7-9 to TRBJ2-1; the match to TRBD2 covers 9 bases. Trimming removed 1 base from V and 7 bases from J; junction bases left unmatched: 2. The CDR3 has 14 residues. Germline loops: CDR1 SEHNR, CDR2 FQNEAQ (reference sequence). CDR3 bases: TGTGCCAGCAGCTTAGGGCTAGCGGGGAATGAGCAGTTCTTC. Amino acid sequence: CASSLGLAGNEQFF.

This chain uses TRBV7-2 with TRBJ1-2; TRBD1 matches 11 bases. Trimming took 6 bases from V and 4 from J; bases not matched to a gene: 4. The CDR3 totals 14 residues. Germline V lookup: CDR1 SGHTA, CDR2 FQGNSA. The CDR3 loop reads CASSGGTGGYGYTF. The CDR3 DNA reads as TGTGCCAGCAGTGGGGGGACAGGGGGCTATGGCTACACCTTC.

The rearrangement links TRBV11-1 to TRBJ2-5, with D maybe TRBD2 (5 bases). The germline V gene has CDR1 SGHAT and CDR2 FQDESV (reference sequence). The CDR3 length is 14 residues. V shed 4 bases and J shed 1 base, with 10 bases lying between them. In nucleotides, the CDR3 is TGTGCCAGCAGCTCCCGGAGGCTCCAAGAGACCCAGTACTTC. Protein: CASSSRRLQETQYF. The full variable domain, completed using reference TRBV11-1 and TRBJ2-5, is EAEVAQSPRYKITEKSQAVAFWCDPISGHATLYWYRQILGQGPELLVQFQDESVVDDSQLPKDRFSAERLKGVDSTLKIQPAELGDSAMYLCASSSRRLQETQYFGPGTRLLVL.

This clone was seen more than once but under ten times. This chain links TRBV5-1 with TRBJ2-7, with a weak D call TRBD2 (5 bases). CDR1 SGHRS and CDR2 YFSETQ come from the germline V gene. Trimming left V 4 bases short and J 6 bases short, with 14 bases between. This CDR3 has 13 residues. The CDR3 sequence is CASSGGPAGEQYF. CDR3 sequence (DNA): TGCGCCAGCAGCGGTGGTCCGGCGGGCGAGCAGTACTTC.

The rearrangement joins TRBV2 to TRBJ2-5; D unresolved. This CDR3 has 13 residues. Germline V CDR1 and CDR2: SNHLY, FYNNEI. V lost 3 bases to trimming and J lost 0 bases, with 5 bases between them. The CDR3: CASSEEYQETQYF. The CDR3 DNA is TGTGCCAGCAGTGAGGAGTACCAAGAGACCCAGTACTTC.

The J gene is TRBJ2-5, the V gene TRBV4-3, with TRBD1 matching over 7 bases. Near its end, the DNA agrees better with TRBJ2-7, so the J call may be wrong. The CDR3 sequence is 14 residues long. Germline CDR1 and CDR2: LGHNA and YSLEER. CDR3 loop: CASSQERGPYEQYF. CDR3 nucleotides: TGCGCCAGCAGCCAAGAAAGGGGGCCCTACGAGCAGTACTTC.

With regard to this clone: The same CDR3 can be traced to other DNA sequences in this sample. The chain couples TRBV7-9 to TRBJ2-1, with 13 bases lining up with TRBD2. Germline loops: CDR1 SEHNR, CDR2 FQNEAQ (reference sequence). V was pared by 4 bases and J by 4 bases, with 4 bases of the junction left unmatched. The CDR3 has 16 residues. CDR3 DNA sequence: TGTGCCAGCAGCTCATGGACTAGCGGGGGTTACAATGAGCAGTTCTTC. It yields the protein CASSSWTSGGYNEQFF.

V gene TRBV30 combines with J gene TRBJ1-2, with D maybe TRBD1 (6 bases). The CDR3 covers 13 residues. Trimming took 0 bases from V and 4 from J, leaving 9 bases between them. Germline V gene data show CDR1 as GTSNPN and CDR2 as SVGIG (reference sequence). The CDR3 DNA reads TGTGCCTGGAGTGTACTAGGGGGCTATGGCTACACCTTC. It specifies CAWSVLGGYGYTF.

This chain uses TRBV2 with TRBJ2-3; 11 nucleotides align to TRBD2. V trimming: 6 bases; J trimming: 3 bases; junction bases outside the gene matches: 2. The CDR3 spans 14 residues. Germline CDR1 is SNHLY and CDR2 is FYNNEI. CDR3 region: CASSASGGTDTQYF. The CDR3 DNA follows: TGTGCCAGCAGCGCTAGCGGGGGGACAGATACGCAGTATTTT.

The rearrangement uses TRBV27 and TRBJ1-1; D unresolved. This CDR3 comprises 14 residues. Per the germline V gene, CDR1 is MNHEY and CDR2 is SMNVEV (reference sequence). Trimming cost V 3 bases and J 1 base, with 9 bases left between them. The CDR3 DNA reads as TGTGCCAGCAGTTTCGAAGTTAGGAACACTGAAGCTTTCTTT. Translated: CASSFEVRNTEAFF.

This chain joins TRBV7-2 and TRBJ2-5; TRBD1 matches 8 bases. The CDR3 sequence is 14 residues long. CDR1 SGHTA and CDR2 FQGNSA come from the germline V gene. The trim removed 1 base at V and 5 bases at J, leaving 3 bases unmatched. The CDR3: CASSLDRGLETQYF. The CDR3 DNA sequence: TGTGCCAGCAGCTTAGACAGGGGGTTGGAGACCCAGTACTTC.

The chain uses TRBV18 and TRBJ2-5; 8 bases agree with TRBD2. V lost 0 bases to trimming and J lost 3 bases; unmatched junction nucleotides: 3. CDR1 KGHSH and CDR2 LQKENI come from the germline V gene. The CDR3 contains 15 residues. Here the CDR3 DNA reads TGTGCCAGCTCACCACCAGTAGCGGGAAAAGAGACCCAGTACTTC. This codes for CASSPPVAGKETQYF.

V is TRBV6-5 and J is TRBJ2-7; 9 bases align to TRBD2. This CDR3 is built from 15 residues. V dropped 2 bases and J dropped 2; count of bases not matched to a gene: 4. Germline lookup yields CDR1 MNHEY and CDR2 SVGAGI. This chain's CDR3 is CASSYPSGNPYEQYF. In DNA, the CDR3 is TGTGCCAGCAGTTACCCTAGCGGGAACCCCTACGAGCAGTACTTC.

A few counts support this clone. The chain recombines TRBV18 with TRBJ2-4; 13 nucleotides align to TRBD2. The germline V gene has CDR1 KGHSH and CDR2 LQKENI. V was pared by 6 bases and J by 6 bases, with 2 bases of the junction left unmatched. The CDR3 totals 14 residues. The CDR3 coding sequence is TGTGCCAGCTCGAGGACTAGCGGGAGAAACATTCAGTACTTC. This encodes CASSRTSGRNIQYF.

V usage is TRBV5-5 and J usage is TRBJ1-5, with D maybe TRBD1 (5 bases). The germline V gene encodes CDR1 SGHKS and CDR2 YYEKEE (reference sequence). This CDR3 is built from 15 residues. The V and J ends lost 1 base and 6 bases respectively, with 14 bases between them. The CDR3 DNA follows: TGTGCCAGCAGCTTGAGGCAGGGAATAGTTCAGCCCCAGCATTTT. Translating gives CASSLRQGIVQPQHF.

DNA of the CDR3: TGTGCCAGCAGTTACAGGGGCGCGGATACGCAGTATTTT. Amino acids: CASSYRGADTQYF. This chain links TRBV6-5 with TRBJ2-3; TRBD1 might be the D (5 bases). V lost 2 bases and J 6 bases, leaving 9 bases between the germline ends. This CDR3 has 13 residues. Germline CDR1 reads MNHEY; CDR2 reads SVGAGI.

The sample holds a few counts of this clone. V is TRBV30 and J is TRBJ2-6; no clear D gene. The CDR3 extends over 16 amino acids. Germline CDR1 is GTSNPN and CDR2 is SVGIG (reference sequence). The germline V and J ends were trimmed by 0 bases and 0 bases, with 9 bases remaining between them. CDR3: CAWSVAPLSGANVLTF. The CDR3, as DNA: TGTGCCTGGAGTGTAGCCCCCCTCTCTGGGGCCAACGTCCTGACTTTC.

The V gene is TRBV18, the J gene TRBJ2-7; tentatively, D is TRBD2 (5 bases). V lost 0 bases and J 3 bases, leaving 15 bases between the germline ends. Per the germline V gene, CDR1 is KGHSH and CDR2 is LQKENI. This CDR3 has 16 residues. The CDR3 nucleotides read TGTGCCAGCTCACCACCGAGTAGGCCGGGATACTACGAGCAGTACTTC. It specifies CASSPPSRPGYYEQYF.

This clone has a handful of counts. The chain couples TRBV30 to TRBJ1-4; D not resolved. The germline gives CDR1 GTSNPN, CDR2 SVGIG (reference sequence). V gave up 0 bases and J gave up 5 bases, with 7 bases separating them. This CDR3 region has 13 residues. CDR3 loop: CAWSVRGNEKLFF. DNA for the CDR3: TGTGCCTGGAGTGTACGAGGAAATGAAAAACTGTTTTTT.

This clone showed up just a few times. CDR3 region: CATDRGLFDEKLFF. The CDR3 DNA is TGTGCCACCGACAGGGGGCTATTTGATGAAAAACTGTTTTTT. J is TRBJ1-4 and V is TRBV30, with 10 nucleotides matching TRBD1. Germline CDR1 GTSNPN, CDR2 SVGIG (reference sequence). This CDR3 has 14 residues. V trimming: 8 bases; J trimming: 6 bases; junction bases outside the gene matches: 9. The full variable domain, its missing parts supplied by reference TRBV30 and TRBJ1-4, is SQTIHQWPATLVQPVGSPLSLECTVEGTSNPNLYWYRQAAGRGLQLLFYSVGIGQISSEVPQNLSASRPQDRQFILSSKKLLLSDSGFYLCATDRGLFDEKLFFGSGTQLSVL.

This CDR3 reads CASGLAGVRNEQFF. CDR3 DNA: TGTGCCAGTGGACTAGCGGGGGTGAGGAATGAGCAGTTCTTC. The V and J genes are TRBV7-9 and TRBJ2-1, with 13 bases that match TRBD2. CDR1 is SEHNR and CDR2 is FQNEAQ in the germline V gene (reference sequence). V was clipped by 9 bases and J by 7 bases; unmatched bases: 6. The CDR3 runs 14 residues.

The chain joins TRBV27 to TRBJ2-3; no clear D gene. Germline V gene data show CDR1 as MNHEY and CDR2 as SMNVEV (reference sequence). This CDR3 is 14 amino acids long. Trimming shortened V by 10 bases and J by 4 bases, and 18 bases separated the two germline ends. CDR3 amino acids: CATSRRPDSDTQYF. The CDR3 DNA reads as TGTGCCACCTCGCGGCGGCCAGATTCAGATACGCAGTATTTT.

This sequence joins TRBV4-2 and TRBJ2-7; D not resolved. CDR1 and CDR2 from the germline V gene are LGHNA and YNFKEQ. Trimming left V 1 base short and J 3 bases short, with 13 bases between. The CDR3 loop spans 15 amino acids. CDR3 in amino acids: CASSQGPPRLYEQYF. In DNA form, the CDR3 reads TGTGCCAGCAGCCAAGGGCCTCCGAGACTCTACGAGCAGTACTTC.

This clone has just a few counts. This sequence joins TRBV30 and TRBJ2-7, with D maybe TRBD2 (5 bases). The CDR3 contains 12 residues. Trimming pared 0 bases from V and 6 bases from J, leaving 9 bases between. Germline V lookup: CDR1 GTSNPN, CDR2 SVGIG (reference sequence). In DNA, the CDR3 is TGTGCCTGGAGTGTTACGGGGTCCGAGCAGTACTTC. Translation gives CAWSVTGSEQYF.

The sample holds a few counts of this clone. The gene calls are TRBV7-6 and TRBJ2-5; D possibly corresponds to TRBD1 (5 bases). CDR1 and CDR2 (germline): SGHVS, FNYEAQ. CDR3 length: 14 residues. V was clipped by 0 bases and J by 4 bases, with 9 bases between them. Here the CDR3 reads CASSLAQGRETQYF. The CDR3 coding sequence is TGTGCCAGCAGCTTAGCGCAGGGCCGAGAGACCCAGTACTTC.

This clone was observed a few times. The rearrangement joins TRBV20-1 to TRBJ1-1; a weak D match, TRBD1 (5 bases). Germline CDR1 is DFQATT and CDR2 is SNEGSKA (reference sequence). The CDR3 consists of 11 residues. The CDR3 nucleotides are TGCAGCCCCGGGACTGAGTATGAAGCTTTCTTT. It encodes CSPGTEYEAFF.

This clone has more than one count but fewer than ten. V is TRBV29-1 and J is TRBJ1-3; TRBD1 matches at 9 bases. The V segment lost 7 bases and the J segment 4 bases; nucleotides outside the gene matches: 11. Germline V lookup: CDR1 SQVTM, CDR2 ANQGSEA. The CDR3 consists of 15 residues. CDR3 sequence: CSASTGGDPGNTIYF. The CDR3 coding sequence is TGCAGCGCCTCGACAGGGGGGGACCCCGGAAACACCATATATTTT.

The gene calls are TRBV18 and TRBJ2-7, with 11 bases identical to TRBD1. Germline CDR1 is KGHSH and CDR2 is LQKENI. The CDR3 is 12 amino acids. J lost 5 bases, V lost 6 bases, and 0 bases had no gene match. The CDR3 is CASSDRGHEQYF. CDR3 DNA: TGTGCCAGCTCGGACAGGGGGCACGAGCAGTACTTC.